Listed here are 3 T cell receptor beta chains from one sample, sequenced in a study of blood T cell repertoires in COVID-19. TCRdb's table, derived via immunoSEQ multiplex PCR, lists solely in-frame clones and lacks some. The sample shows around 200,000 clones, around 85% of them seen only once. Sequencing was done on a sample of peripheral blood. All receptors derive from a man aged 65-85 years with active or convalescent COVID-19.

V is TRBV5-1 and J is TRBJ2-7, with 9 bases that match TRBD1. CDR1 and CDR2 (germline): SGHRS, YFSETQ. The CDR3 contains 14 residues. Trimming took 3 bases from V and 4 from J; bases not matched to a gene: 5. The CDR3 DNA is TGCGCCAGCAGCTCACTCGGGACAGGGTACGAGCAGTACTTC. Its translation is CASSSLGTGYEQYF.

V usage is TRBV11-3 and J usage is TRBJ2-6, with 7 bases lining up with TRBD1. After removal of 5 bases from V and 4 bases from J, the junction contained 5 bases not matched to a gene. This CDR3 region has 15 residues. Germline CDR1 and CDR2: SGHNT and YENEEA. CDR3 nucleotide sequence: TGTGCCAGCAGCAAGACAGGGTCCGGGGCCAACGTCCTGACTTTC. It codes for CASSKTGSGANVLTF.

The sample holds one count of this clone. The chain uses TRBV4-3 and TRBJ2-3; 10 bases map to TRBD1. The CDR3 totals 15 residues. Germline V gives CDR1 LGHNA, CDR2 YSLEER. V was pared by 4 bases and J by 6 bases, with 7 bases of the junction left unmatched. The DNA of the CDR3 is TGCGCCAGCAGCCCAGACAGGGGGCTTTCGGATACGCAGTATTTT. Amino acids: CASSPDRGLSDTQYF.